The source of this T cell receptor beta chain is a study of blood T cell repertoires in COVID-19. Study-wide background: Whether acute or convalescent, the COVID-19 samples came from the United States, Italy and Spain. PBMCs, B-cell-depleted T cells, or T cells were the source of the cDNA or gDNA that made up the material.

In the authors' methods: Amplification with reference gene primers provided the estimates of nucleated cell counts. Sequenced by immunoSEQ multiplex PCR; TCRdb stores in-frame clones only, minus some. V, J and clone size reflect that table, while D and trimming were determined from the DNA. The sample gives over 400,000 clones, 86% of which show up once; more than 1.4% is in the top ten. Germline lookup yields CDR1 SGHAT and CDR2 FQNNGV. V lost 6 bases and J lost 2, with 5 bases in between. CDR3 size: 11 residues. Sequences were obtained from peripheral blood. The receptor comes from a woman aged 25 to 39 with active or convalescent COVID-19. This chain links TRBV11-2 with TRBJ2-7; D is ambiguous. CDR3 protein: CASRSAYEQYF. The CDR3, as DNA: TGTGCCAGCAGGTCCGCCTACGAGCAGTACTTC.